This T cell receptor (beta chain) was observed in a study of OX40 agonist ivuxolimab in advanced cancers. Study-wide points: Doses of 0.1 to 3.0 mg/kg were accompanied by clonal expansion of CD4+ and CD8+ blood T cells by week 6.

Clones were read by immunoSEQ multiplex PCR, and TCRdb kept only the in-frame ones, dropping some. The data show about 66,000 clones, around 85% seen once. About this clone: Its matching antigen is unknown.

The sequencing used CD4+ or CD8+ T cells sorted from blood, collected in a trial of the OX40 agonist ivuxolimab. The clonotype originates from an adult with an advanced solid tumor such as melanoma, head and neck, liver or kidney cancer.

Written as DNA, the CDR3 is TGTGCCATCAGTGTTCGGGGAACTGAAGCTTTCTTT. It translates to CAISVRGTEAFF. The chain recombines TRBV10-3 with TRBJ1-1, with D uncertain. Germline lookup yields CDR1 ENHRY and CDR2 SYGVKD. V shed 4 bases and J shed 5 bases, with 8 bases lying between them. The CDR3 consists of 12 residues.